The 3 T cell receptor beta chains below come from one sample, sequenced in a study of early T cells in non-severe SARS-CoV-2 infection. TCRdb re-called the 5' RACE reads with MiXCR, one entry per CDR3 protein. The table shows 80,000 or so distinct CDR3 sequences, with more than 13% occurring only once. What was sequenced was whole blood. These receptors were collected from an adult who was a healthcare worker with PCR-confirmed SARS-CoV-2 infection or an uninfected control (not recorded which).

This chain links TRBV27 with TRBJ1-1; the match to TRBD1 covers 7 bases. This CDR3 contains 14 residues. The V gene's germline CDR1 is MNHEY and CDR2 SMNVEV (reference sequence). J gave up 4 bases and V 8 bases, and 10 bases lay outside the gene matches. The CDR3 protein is CASARLGQVTEAFF. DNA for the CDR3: TGTGCCAGCGCTAGACTAGGACAGGTCACTGAAGCTTTCTTT.

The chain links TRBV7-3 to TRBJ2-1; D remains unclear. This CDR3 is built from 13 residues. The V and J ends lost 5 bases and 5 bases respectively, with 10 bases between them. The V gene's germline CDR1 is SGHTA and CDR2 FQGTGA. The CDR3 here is CASSQDVNNEQFF. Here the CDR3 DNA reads TGTGCCAGCAGCCAAGATGTGAACAATGAGCAGTTCTTC.

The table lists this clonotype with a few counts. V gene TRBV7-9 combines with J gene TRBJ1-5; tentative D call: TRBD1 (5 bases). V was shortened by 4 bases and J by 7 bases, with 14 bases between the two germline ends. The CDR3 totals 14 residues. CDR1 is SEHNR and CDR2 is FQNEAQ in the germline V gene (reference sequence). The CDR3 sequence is CASSSDRPRQPQHF. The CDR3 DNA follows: TGTGCCAGCAGCTCCGACAGACCGCGGCAGCCCCAGCATTTT.